The clone carrying this T cell receptor (beta chain) is a singleton in its sample. Germline CDR1 and CDR2: KGHSH and LQKENI. The CDR3 has 17 residues. Between the trimmed V and J ends, which lost 0 bases and 1 base, there was a span of 15 bases. Produced via immunoSEQ multiplex PCR; TCRdb's table is partial and in-frame only. The sample lists roughly 23,000 clones; around nine tenths were seen once. The data are from a study of T cell changes during pregnancy in multiple sclerosis. The receptor comes from a female donor with multiple sclerosis, enrolled in a pregnancy study. Sequences were derived from CD8+ T cells from peripheral blood mononuclear cells, sampled in the first trimester of pregnancy. The V and J genes are TRBV18 and TRBJ1-2; no clear D. The CDR3 nucleotides are TGTGCCAGCTCACCACCGGGAGCGGGTCAATTTAACTATGGCTACACCTTC. Protein product: CASSPPGAGQFNYGYTF.